Each of the 25 T cell receptor beta chains below was sequenced from the same sample in a study of blood T cell repertoires in COVID-19. Produced via immunoSEQ multiplex PCR; TCRdb's table is partial and in-frame only. The sample lists more than 40,000 clones, about 81% occurring once. The sample was peripheral blood. These receptors were obtained from a man in his forties or fifties with acute or convalescent COVID-19.

This clone has just one count. V usage is TRBV6-5 and J usage is TRBJ1-5, with 9 bases matching TRBD1. Per germline, CDR1 MNHEY and CDR2 SVGAGI. V trimming: 7 bases; J trimming: 3 bases; junction bases outside the gene matches: 7. This CDR3 has 15 amino acids. The CDR3 DNA reads TGTGCCAGCAATCGACAGGGGGGAGACAATCAGCCCCAGCATTTT. Its protein product is CASNRQGGDNQPQHF.

The chain uses TRBV9 and TRBJ2-5, with D possibly being TRBD2 (6 bases). V was cut by 3 bases and J by 5 bases, with 17 bases left in between. Germline lookup yields CDR1 SGDLS and CDR2 YYNGEE. The CDR3 length is 15 residues. CDR3 bases: TGTGCCAGCAGCGCCACAGACGGGGGATTGGAGACCCAGTACTTC. Encoded protein: CASSATDGGLETQYF.

The chain carries TRBV7-3 and TRBJ2-2; 10 nucleotides align to TRBD2. The length of the CDR3 is 15 residues. Germline CDR1 is SGHTA and CDR2 is FQGTGA. V shed 5 bases, J shed 3 bases, and the junction held 3 bases outside the gene matches. The CDR3 loop reads CASSPAGGHTGELFF. CDR3 DNA: TGTGCCAGCAGCCCAGCGGGAGGGCACACCGGGGAGCTGTTTTTT.

By share of the sample, this clone is large (0.1 to 1%). The chain is built from TRBV25-1 and TRBJ1-2; 7 bases fit TRBD1. V trimming: 4 bases; J trimming: 2 bases; junction bases outside the gene matches: 16. CDR1 and CDR2 (germline): MGHDK, SYGVNS. CDR3 length equals 18 residues. CDR3 DNA: TGTGCCAGCAGTGGGCTACTAATAACAGGGGCGAGGAACTATGGCTACACCTTC. As protein: CASSGLLITGARNYGYTF.

The V call is TRBV10-3, the J call TRBJ1-1; possibly TRBD1 for D (6 bases). Germline assignment: CDR1 ENHRY and CDR2 SYGVKD. Trimming pared 5 bases from V and 4 bases from J, leaving 14 bases between. The CDR3 length is 14 residues. CDR3 DNA: TGTGCCATCAGTACAGGGCCCGTAGGCACTGAAGCTTTCTTT. Translation: CAISTGPVGTEAFF.

The chain links TRBV23-1 to TRBJ2-1; perhaps TRBD2 as D (7 bases). TRBV23-1 is an ORF for which the function is uncertain. Trimming left V 3 bases short and J 6 bases short, with 15 bases between. The CDR3 has 15 residues. CDR3 sequence: CASSHFRGGGNEQFF. CDR3 sequence (DNA): TGCGCCAGCAGTCATTTCCGGGGAGGGGGCAATGAGCAGTTCTTC.

This clone was found once. This sequence joins TRBV9 and TRBJ2-2; TRBD2 is a possible D gene (6 bases). V lost 8 bases, J lost 2 bases, and 13 bases lay in between. The CDR3 totals 14 residues. CDR1 and CDR2 (germline): SGDLS, YYNGEE. The CDR3 here is CASGASANTGELFF. The CDR3 DNA sequence: TGTGCCAGTGGGGCTAGCGCTAACACCGGGGAGCTGTTTTTT.

J is TRBJ2-3 and V is TRBV3-1 (or the pseudogene TRBV3-2), with 7 bases fitting TRBD2. CDR3 size: 16 residues. Trimming removed 2 bases from V and 0 bases from J; junction bases left unmatched: 5. Germline values: CDR1 LGHDT, CDR2 YNNKEL (reference sequence). CDR3 amino acids: CASSQMGTTSTDTQYF. The DNA of the CDR3 is TGTGCCAGCAGCCAAATGGGGACTACTAGCACAGATACGCAGTATTTT.

This clone came up a few times. The V call is TRBV2, the J call TRBJ1-3, with a weak D call TRBD1 (6 bases). This CDR3 region has 15 residues. CDR1 is SNHLY, CDR2 FYNNEI, per germline. V was pared by 4 bases and J by 0 bases, with 10 bases between. CDR3 coding DNA: TGTGCCAGCAGTGCGGACAGTTTCTCTGGAAACACCATATATTTT. Translation gives CASSADSFSGNTIYF.

The chain joins TRBV6-4 to TRBJ2-3; D is unresolved. With 2 bases removed from V and 0 bases from J, the gap between germline ends came to 9 bases. Germline V gives CDR1 MRHNA, CDR2 SNTAGT. The CDR3 runs to 15 residues. DNA of the CDR3: TGTGCCAGCAGTGACGGTCCCCAGAGCACAGATACGCAGTATTTT. Translation gives CASSDGPQSTDTQYF.

This rearrangement joins TRBV16 to TRBJ1-2; D not resolved. Looked up from germline, CDR1 is KGHSY and CDR2 is FQNENV. V was clipped by 7 bases and J by 8 bases, with 17 bases between them. The CDR3 is 13 residues long. The DNA of the CDR3 is TGTGCCAGCACCCTCTCAGGCGGAGGGGGCTACACCTTC. It yields the protein CASTLSGGGGYTF.

The rearrangement joins TRBV18 to TRBJ2-2; D is perhaps TRBD2 (5 bases). V was pared by 6 bases and J by 5 bases, with 16 bases between. Germline V lookup: CDR1 KGHSH, CDR2 LQKENI. The CDR3 totals 15 residues. CDR3: CASSPSGERTGELFF. CDR3 DNA sequence: TGTGCCAGCTCCCCGAGCGGAGAAAGGACCGGGGAGCTGTTTTTT. Full variable domain (rest looked up from reference TRBV18 and TRBJ2-2): NAGVMQNPRHLVRRRGQEARLRCSPMKGHSHVYWYRQLPEEGLKFMVYLQKENIIDESGMPKERFSAEFPKEGPSILRIQQVVRGDSAAYFCASSPSGERTGELFFGEGSRLTVL.

The V call is TRBV7-2, the J call TRBJ1-2; D is perhaps TRBD1 (5 bases). Trimming stripped 6 bases from V and 4 bases from J, with 18 bases between. The CDR3 sequence is 15 residues long. Per the germline V gene, CDR1 is SGHTA and CDR2 is FQGNSA. In nucleotides, the CDR3 is TGTGCCAGCAGACTAGCGCCGCGGACACCCTATGGCTACACCTTC. Protein: CASRLAPRTPYGYTF. Full variable domain (remainder filled in from reference TRBV7-2 and TRBJ1-2): GAGVSQSPSNKVTEKGKDVELRCDPISGHTALYWYRQSLGQGLEFLIYFQGNSAPDKSGLPSDRFSAERTGGSVSTLTIQRTQQEDSAVYLCASRLAPRTPYGYTFGSGTRLTVV.

The CDR3 DNA is TGTGCCAGCCGACCGGGACTAGCCTCCACAGATACGCAGTATTTT. It encodes CASRPGLASTDTQYF. The chain is built from TRBV19 and TRBJ2-3; 9 bases fit TRBD2. Germline lookup yields CDR1 LNHDA and CDR2 SQIVND (reference sequence). The CDR3 is 15 residues long. J was trimmed by 2 bases and V by 9 bases; bases with no gene match: 9.

CDR3 protein: CASSVQGSTEAFF. The CDR3 DNA reads as TGTGCCAGCAGCGTACAGGGATCTACTGAAGCTTTCTTT. The chain recombines TRBV9 with TRBJ1-1; a weak D match, TRBD1 (5 bases). Germline V gives CDR1 SGDLS, CDR2 YYNGEE. The CDR3 is made up of 13 amino acids. V gave up 1 base and J gave up 5 bases, with 9 bases separating them.

The chain joins TRBV6-6 to TRBJ2-1; D is perhaps TRBD2 (6 bases). Germline V gene sequence: CDR1 MNHNY, CDR2 SVGAGI (reference sequence). The CDR3 totals 15 residues. V dropped 5 bases and J dropped 3 bases, with 14 bases sitting between them. In nucleotides, the CDR3 is TGTGCCAGCAGTCCCCGGGGGACCCTCTACAATGAGCAGTTCTTC. Residues: CASSPRGTLYNEQFF.

The chain uses TRBV12-3 or TRBV12-4 and TRBJ2-1; D is unclear. CDR3 length: 12 residues. V lost 6 bases to trimming and J lost 3 bases, with 6 bases between them. The CDR3 loop is CASRPGYNEQFF. As DNA, the CDR3 is TGTGCCAGCAGACCCGGCTACAATGAGCAGTTCTTC.

The genes are TRBV19 and TRBJ2-7; 10 bases map to TRBD1. Germline-derived CDR1 and CDR2 are LNHDA and SQIVND (reference sequence). The CDR3 is made up of 14 amino acids. With 4 bases clipped from V and 2 bases from J, the junction kept 2 bases outside the gene matches. The CDR3 sequence: CASSTDRGPYEQYF. The CDR3 DNA follows: TGTGCCAGTAGTACTGACAGGGGGCCCTACGAGCAGTACTTC.

The J gene is TRBJ1-4, the V gene TRBV2; maybe TRBD1 (6 bases). This CDR3 has 16 residues. Germline V gives CDR1 SNHLY, CDR2 FYNNEI. Trimming shortened V by 1 base and J by 4 bases, and 13 bases separated the two germline ends. Written as DNA, the CDR3 is TGTGCCAGCAGTGAAGAAGGGGGTTTAGGTAATGAAAAACTGTTTTTT. Residues: CASSEEGGLGNEKLFF.

The chain links TRBV7-9 to TRBJ1-5, with TRBD1 matching 8 bases. There are 15 residues in the CDR3. With V trimmed by 6 bases and J by 4 bases, 8 bases remained unmatched. Per the germline V gene, CDR1 is SEHNR and CDR2 is FQNEAQ (reference sequence). CDR3 nucleotide sequence: TGTGCCAGCAGTTCAAACCGGGACAGGAATCAGCCCCAGCATTTT. Its translation is CASSSNRDRNQPQHF.

V is TRBV7-2 and J is TRBJ2-7; 10 bases are a match to TRBD1. The CDR3 is 15 residues long. Looked up from germline, CDR1 is SGHTA and CDR2 is FQGNSA. Trimming took 5 bases from V and 3 from J; bases not matched to a gene: 7. CDR3 region: CASSPRRTGGYEQYF. The CDR3 bases are TGTGCCAGCAGCCCTCGCCGGACAGGGGGCTACGAGCAGTACTTC.

The V gene is TRBV6-5, the J gene TRBJ2-7, with 10 positions matching TRBD1. CDR3 size: 14 residues. CDR1 is MNHEY and CDR2 is SVGAGI in the germline V gene. The V gene end was trimmed by 6 bases and the J gene end by 4 bases; junction bases not matched to a gene: 6. This chain's CDR3 is CASSPDRGQYEQYF. Here the CDR3 DNA reads TGTGCCAGCAGCCCCGACAGGGGGCAATACGAGCAGTACTTC.

The rearrangement uses TRBV3-1 (or the pseudogene TRBV3-2) and TRBJ2-5; TRBD2 matches at 7 bases. V was clipped by 5 bases and J by 5 bases; unmatched bases: 11. The CDR3 totals 15 residues. Germline CDR1 and CDR2: LGHDT and YNNKEL (reference sequence). CDR3 region: CASSATRGVWETQYF. CDR3 sequence (DNA): TGTGCCAGCAGCGCGACCCGGGGGGTCTGGGAGACCCAGTACTTC.

The V gene is TRBV24-1, the J gene TRBJ2-2, with 7 positions matching TRBD2. This CDR3 is 16 amino acids long. Germline V gives CDR1 KGHDR, CDR2 SFDVKD. Unmatched junction bases numbered 5, after V lost 2 bases and J lost 3 bases. This chain's CDR3 is CATSDSWTSYTGELFF. Written as DNA, the CDR3 is TGTGCCACCAGTGATTCGTGGACTAGTTACACCGGGGAGCTGTTTTTT.

The V gene is TRBV6-5, the J gene TRBJ1-1; 8 bases fit TRBD1. The junction had 6 bases not matched to a gene; V was cut back by 7 bases and J by 5 bases. CDR3 length: 13 amino acids. Germline CDR1 and CDR2: MNHEY and SVGAGI. The CDR3 nucleotides read TGTGCCAGCACCTTCACAGGGGGGACTGAAGCTTTCTTT. Translation gives CASTFTGGTEAFF.